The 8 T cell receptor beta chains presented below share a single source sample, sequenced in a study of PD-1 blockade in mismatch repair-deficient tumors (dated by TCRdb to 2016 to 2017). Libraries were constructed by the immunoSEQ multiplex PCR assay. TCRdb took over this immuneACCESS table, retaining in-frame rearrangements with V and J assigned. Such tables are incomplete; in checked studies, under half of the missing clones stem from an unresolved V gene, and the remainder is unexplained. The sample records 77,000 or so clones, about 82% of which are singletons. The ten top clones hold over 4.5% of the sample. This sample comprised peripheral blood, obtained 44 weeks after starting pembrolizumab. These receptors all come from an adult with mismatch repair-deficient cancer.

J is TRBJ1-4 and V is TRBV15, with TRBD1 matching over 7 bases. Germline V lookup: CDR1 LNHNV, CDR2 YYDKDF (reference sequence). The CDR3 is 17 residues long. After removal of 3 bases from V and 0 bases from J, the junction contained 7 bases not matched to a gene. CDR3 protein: CATSSPGQSATNEKLFF. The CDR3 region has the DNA TGTGCCACCAGCAGCCCGGGACAGTCCGCAACTAATGAAAAACTGTTTTTT.

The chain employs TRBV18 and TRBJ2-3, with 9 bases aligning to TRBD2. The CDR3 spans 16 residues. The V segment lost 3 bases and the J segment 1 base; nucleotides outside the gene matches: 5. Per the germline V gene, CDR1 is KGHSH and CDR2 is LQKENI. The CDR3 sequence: CASSPAGGPGTDTQYF. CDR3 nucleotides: TGTGCCAGCTCACCGGCGGGAGGGCCTGGCACAGATACGCAGTATTTT.

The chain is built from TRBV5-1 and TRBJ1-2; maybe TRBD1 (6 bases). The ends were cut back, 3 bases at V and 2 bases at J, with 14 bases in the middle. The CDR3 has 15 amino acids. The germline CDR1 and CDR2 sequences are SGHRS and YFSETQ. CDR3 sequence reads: CASSYQTGQNYGYTF. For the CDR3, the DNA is TGCGCCAGCAGCTACCAGACAGGACAAAACTATGGCTACACCTTC.

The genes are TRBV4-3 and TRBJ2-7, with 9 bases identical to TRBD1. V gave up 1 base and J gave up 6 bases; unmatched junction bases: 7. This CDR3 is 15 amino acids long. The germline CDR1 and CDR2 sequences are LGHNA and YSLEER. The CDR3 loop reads CASSQAGTGFREQYF. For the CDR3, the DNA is TGCGCCAGCAGCCAAGCGGGGACAGGGTTTCGCGAGCAGTACTTC.

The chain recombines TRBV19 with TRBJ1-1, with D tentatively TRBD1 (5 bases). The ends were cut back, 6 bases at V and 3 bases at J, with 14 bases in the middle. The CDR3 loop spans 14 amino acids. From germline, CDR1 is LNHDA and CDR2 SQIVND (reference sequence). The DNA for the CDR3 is TGTGCCAGTAGCTCCCATCGGGGGGACACTGAAGCTTTCTTT. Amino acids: CASSSHRGDTEAFF.

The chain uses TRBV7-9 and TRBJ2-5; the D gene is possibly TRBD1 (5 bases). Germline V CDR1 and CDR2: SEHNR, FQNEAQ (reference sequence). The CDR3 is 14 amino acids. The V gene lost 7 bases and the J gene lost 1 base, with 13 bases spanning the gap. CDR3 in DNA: TGTGCCAGCATCGGTCGGACATTCCAAGAGACCCAGTACTTC. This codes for CASIGRTFQETQYF.

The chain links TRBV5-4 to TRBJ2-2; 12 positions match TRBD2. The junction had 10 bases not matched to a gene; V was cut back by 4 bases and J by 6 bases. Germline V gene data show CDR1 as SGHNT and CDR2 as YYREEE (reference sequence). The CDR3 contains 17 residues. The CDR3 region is CASSQGTSGFLAGELFF. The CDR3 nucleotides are TGTGCCAGCAGCCAGGGGACTAGCGGGTTTCTCGCCGGGGAGCTGTTTTTT. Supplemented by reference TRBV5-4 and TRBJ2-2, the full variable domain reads ETGVTQSPTHLIKTRGQQVTLRCSSQSGHNTVSWYQQALGQGPQFIFQYYREEENGRGNFPPRFSGLQFPNYSSELNVNALELDDSALYLCASSQGTSGFLAGELFFGEGSRLTVL.

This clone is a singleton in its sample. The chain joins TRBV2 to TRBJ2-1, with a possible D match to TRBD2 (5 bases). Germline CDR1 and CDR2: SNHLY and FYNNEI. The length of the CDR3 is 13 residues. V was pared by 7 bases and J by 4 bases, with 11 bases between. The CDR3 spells CASNQRRYNEQFF. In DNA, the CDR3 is TGTGCCAGCAACCAGCGGAGGTACAATGAGCAGTTCTTC. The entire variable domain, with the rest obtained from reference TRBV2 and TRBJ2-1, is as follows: EPEVTQTPSHQVTQMGQEVILRCVPISNHLYFYWYRQILGQKVEFLVSFYNNEISEKSEIFDDQFSVERPDGSNFTLKIRSTKLEDSAMYFCASNQRRYNEQFFGPGTRLTVL.